The sequence of this T cell receptor (beta chain) was determined in a study of human T cells and chemical hapten exposure. About the research overall: The scalp of each patient received a weekly diphenylcyclopropenone dose for the full approximately 22-week study. Application of 0.01% DPC to the upper back was done by patch test, with a reading at 6 days. The patient population, which was mostly female, had alopecia areata, totalis or universalis.

This clonotype was detected many times. CDR3 size: 16 residues. CDR1 and CDR2 (germline): DFQATT, SNEGSKA (reference sequence). J lost 2 bases, V lost 2 bases, and 10 bases had no gene match. Stated time point: patch test 2, 6 weeks after DPC sensitization. Treatment here: therapeutic diphenylcyclopropenone sensitization with weekly scalp DPC. MiXCR, run by TCRdb on the RACE reads, gives a single entry per CDR3 protein. The repertoire consists of tens of thousands of distinct CDR3 sequences, with 6.5% to 8.5% occurring once and the leading ten covering approximately 1.2%. The specimen was whole blood, collected in connection with sensitization to the hapten diphenylcyclopropenone (DPC). The rearrangement uses TRBV20-1 and TRBJ2-3; TRBD1 matches at 7 bases. This TCR was sampled from a woman between 25 and 40 years old with alopecia areata. Some clones in this sample may be carry-over from other donors' samples. The CDR3 bases are TGCAGTGCTAGACCGTGGACAGGACCGATCACAGATACGCAGTATTTT. Its translation is CSARPWTGPITDTQYF.